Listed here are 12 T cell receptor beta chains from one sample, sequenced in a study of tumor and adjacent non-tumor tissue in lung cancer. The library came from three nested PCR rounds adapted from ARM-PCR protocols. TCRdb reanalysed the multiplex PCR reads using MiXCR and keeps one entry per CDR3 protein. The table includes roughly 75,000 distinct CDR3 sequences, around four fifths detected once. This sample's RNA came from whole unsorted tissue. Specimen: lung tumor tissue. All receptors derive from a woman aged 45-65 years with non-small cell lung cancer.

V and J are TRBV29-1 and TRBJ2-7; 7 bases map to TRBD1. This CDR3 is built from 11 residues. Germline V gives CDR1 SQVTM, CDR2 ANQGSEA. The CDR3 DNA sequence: TGCATCGTCTCCTGGGACAGCGAGCAGTACTTC. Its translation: CIVSWDSEQYF.

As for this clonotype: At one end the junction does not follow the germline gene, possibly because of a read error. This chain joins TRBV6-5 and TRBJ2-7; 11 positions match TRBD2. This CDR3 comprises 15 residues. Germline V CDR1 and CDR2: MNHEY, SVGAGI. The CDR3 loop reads CVSSRTSGRSYEQYF. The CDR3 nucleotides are TGTGTCAGCAGTCGGACTAGCGGGCGGTCCTACGAGCAGTATTTC.

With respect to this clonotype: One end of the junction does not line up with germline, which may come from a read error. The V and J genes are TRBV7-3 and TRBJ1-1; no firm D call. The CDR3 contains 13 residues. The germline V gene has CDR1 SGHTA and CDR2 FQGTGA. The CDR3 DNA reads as TGTGCCAGCAGCCTAACAATGAACATTGAAGCTTTCTTT. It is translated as CASSLTMNIEAFF.

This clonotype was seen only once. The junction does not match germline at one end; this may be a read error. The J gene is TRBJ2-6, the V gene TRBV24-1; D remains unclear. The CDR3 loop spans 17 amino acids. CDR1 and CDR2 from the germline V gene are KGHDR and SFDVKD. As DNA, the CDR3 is TGTGCCACCAGTGGGTATCCTGGCAGCTCTGGGGTCAACGTCCTGACTTTC. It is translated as CATSGYPGSSGVNVLTF.

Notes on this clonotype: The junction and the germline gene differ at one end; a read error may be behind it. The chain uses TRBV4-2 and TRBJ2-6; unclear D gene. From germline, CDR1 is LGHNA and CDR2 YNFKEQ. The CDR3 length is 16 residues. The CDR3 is CASSQDTNYGANVLTF. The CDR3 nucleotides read TGTGCCAGCAGTCAAGATACAAACTATGGGGCCAACGTCCTGACTTTC.

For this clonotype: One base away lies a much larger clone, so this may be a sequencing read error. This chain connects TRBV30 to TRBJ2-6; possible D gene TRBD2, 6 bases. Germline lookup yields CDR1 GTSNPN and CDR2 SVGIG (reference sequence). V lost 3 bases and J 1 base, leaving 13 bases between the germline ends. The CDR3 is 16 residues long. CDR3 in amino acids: CAWSGRGESGANVLTF. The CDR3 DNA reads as TGTGCCTGGAGCGGGAGAGGGGAATCTGGGGCCAACGTCCTGACTTTC.

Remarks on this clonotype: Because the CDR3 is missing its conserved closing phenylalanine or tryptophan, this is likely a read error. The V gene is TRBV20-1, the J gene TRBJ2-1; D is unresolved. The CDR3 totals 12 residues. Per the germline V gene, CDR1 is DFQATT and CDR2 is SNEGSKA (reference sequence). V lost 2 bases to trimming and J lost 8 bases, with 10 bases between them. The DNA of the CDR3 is TGCAGTGCTAGAAGTAGCTGGGATGAGCAGTTCATC. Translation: CSARSSWDEQFI.

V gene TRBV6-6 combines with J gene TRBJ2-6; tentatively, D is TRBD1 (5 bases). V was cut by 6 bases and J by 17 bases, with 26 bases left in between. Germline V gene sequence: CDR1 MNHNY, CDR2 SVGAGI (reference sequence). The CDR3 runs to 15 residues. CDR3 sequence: CASRLGSSGANILTF. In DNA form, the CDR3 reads TGTGCCAGCAGGCTGGGGTCCTCTGGGGCCAATATCTTGACTTTC.

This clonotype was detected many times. The CDR3 region has the DNA TGCGCCAGCAGCTTGAGTCCGGGGCTGGATACGCAGTATTTT. It is translated as CASSLSPGLDTQYF. The chain links TRBV5-1 to TRBJ2-3, with D tentatively TRBD1 or TRBD2 (5 bases each). Germline CDR1 and CDR2: SGHRS and YFSETQ. The CDR3 runs to 14 residues. V gave up 1 base and J gave up 6 bases, with 12 bases separating them.

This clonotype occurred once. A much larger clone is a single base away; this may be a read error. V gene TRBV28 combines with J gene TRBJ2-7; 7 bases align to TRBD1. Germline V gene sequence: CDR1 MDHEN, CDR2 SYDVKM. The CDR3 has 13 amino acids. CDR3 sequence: CASSPGGRYGQYF. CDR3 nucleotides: TGTGCCAGCAGTCCAGGGGGTAGGTACGGGCAGTACTTC.

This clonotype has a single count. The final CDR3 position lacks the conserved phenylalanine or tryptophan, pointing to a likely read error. The CDR3 here is CASSSRTSGNEQFL. DNA for the CDR3: TGTGCCAGCAGTAGCCGGACTAGCGGCAATGAGCAGTTCCTC. The rearrangement joins TRBV12-3 or TRBV12-4 to TRBJ2-1; 10 nucleotides match TRBD2. The CDR3 covers 14 residues. The ends lost 5 bases at V and 6 bases at J; junction bases unmatched: 4.

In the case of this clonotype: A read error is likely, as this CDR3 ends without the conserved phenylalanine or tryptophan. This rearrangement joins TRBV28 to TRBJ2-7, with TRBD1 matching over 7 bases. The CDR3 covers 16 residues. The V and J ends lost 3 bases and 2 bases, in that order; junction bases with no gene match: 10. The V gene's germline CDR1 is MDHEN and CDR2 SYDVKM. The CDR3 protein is CASSFPWTGSTYEQYL. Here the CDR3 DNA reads TGTGCCAGCAGTTTCCCCTGGACAGGCAGCACCTACGAGCAGTACTTG.